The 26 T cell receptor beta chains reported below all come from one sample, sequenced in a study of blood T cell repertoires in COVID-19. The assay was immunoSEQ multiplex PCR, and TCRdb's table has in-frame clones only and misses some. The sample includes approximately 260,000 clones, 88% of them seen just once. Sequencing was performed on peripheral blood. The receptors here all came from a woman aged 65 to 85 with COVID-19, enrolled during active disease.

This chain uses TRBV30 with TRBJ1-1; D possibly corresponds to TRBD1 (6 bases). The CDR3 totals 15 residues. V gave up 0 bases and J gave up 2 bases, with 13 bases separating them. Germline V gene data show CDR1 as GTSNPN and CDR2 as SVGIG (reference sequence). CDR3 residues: CAWSVLGGQNTEAFF. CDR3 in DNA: TGTGCCTGGAGTGTACTTGGGGGCCAAAACACTGAAGCTTTCTTT. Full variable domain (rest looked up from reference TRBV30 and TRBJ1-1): SQTIHQWPATLVQPVGSPLSLECTVEGTSNPNLYWYRQAAGRGLQLLFYSVGIGQISSEVPQNLSASRPQDRQFILSSKKLLLSDSGFYLCAWSVLGGQNTEAFFGQGTRLTVV.

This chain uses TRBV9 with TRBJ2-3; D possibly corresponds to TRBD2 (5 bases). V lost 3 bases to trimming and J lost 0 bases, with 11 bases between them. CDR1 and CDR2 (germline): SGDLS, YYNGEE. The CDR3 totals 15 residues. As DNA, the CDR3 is TGTGCCAGCAGCGGGACTGAGCGGAGCACAGATACGCAGTATTTT. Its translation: CASSGTERSTDTQYF.

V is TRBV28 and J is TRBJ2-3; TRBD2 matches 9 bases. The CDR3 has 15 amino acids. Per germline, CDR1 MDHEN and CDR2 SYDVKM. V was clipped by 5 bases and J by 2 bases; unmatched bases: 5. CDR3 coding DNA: TGTGCCAGCAGTGGGCTAGCGGGGTTCACAGATACGCAGTATTTT. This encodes CASSGLAGFTDTQYF. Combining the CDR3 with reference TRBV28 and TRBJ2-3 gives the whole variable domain DVKVTQSSRYLVKRTGEKVFLECVQDMDHENMFWYRQDPGLGLRLIYFSYDVKMKEKGDIPEGYSVSREKKERFSLILESASTNQTSMYLCASSGLAGFTDTQYFGPGTRLTVL.

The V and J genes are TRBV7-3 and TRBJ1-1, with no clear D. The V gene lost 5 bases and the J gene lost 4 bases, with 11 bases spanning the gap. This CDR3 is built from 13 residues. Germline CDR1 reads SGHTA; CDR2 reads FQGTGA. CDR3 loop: CASSPQLGTEAFF. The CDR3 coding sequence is TGTGCCAGCAGCCCCCAACTTGGCACTGAAGCTTTCTTT. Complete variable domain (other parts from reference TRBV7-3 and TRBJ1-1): GAGVSQTPSNKVTEKGKYVELRCDPISGHTALYWYRQSLGQGPEFLIYFQGTGAADDSGLPNDRFFAVRPEGSVSTLKIQRTERGDSAVYLCASSPQLGTEAFFGQGTRLTVV.

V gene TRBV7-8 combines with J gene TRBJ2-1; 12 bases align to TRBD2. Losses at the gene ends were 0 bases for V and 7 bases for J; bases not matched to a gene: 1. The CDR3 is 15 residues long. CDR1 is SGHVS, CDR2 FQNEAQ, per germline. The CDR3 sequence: CASSLAGTSGNEQFF. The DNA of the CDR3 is TGTGCCAGCAGCTTAGCGGGGACTAGCGGGAATGAGCAGTTCTTC.

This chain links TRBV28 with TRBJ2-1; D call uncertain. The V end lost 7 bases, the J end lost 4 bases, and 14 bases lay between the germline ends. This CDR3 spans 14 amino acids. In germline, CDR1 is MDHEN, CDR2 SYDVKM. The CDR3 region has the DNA TGTGCCAGCACATCCCCAGAAGATTACAATGAGCAGTTCTTC. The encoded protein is CASTSPEDYNEQFF.

The CDR3 here is CASSPQDSNTGELFF. The CDR3 bases are TGTGCCAGCTCACCACAGGACAGTAACACCGGGGAGCTGTTTTTT. The chain recombines TRBV18 with TRBJ2-2, with D possibly TRBD1 on 6 matching bases. The CDR3 sequence is 15 residues long. V lost 1 base to trimming and J lost 2 bases, with 8 bases between them. Per the germline V gene, CDR1 is KGHSH and CDR2 is LQKENI.

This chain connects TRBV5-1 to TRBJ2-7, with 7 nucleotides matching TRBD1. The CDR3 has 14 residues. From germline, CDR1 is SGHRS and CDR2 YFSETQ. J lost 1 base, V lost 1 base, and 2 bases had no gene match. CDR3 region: CASSLQGQSYEQYF. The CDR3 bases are TGCGCCAGCAGCTTGCAGGGACAGTCCTACGAGCAGTACTTC.

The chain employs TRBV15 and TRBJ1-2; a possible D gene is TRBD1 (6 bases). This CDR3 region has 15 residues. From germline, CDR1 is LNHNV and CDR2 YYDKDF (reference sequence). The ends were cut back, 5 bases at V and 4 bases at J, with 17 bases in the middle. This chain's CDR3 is CATSRNTGGAYGYTF. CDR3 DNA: TGTGCCACCAGCCGAAATACGGGGGGGGCCTATGGCTACACCTTC.

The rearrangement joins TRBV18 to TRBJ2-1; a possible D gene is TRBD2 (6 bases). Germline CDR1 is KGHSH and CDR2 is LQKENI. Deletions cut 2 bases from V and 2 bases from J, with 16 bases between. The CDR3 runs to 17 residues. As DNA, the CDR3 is TGTGCCAGCTCACCAAGAATGGAGGGGCTACCCTACAATGAGCAGTTCTTC. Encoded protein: CASSPRMEGLPYNEQFF.

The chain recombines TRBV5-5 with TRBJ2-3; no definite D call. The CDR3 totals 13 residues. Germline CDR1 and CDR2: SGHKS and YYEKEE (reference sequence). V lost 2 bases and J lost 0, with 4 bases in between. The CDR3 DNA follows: TGTGCCAGCAGCTTCGGGAGCACAGATACGCAGTATTTT. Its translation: CASSFGSTDTQYF.

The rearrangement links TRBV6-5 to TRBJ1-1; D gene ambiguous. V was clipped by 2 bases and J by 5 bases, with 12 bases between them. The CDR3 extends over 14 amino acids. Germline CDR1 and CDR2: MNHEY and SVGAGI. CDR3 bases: TGTGCCAGCAGTTACGGGGAGGGAAGGACTGAAGCTTTCTTT. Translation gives CASSYGEGRTEAFF.

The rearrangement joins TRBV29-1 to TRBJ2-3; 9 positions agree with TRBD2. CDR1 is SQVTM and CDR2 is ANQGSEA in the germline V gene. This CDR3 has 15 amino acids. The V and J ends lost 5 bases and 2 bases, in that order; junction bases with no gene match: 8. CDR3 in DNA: TGCAGCGTTAAGACTAGCGGAGGACTCACAGATACGCAGTATTTT. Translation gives CSVKTSGGLTDTQYF.

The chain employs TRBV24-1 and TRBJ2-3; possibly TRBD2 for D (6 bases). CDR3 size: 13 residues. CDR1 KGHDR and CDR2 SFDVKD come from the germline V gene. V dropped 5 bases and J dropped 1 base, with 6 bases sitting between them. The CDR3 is CATSGGGTDTQYF. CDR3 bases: TGTGCCACCAGTGGGGGGGGCACAGATACGCAGTATTTT.

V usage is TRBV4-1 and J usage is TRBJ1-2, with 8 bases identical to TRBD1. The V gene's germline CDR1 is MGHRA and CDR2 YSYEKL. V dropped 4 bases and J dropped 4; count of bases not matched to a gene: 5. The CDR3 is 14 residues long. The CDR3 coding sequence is TGCGCCAGCAGCCCCGGACAGGGAGGCTATGGCTACACCTTC. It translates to CASSPGQGGYGYTF.

The CDR3 sequence: CASSQGQGVNQPQHF. CDR3 nucleotide sequence: TGTGCCAGCTCACAGGGACAGGGAGTCAATCAGCCCCAGCATTTT. The gene calls are TRBV18 and TRBJ1-5; TRBD1 matches at 9 bases. This CDR3 has 15 amino acids. V shed 4 bases, J shed 3 bases, and the junction held 4 bases outside the gene matches. Germline assignment: CDR1 KGHSH and CDR2 LQKENI.

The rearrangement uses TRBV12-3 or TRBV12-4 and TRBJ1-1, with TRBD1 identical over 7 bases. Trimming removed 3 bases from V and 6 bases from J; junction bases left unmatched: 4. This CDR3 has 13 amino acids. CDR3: CASSFLQGAEAFF. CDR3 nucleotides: TGTGCCAGCAGTTTCTTGCAGGGGGCTGAAGCTTTCTTT.

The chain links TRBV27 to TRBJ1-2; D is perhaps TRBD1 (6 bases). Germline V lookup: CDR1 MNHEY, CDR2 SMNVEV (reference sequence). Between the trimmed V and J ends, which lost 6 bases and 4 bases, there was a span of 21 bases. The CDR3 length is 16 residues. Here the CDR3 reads CASSAAGAPHLYGYTF. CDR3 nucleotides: TGTGCCAGCAGCGCGGCGGGGGCCCCTCACCTCTATGGCTACACCTTC.

The chain's CDR3 is CASSILQGNEQYF. In nucleotides, the CDR3 is TGTGCCAGTAGTATTCTACAGGGTAACGAGCAGTACTTC. The chain couples TRBV19 to TRBJ2-7, with D perhaps matching TRBD1 (6 bases). Germline V gene data show CDR1 as LNHDA and CDR2 as SQIVND (reference sequence). This CDR3 region has 13 residues. V was shortened by 3 bases and J by 5 bases, with 11 bases between the two germline ends.

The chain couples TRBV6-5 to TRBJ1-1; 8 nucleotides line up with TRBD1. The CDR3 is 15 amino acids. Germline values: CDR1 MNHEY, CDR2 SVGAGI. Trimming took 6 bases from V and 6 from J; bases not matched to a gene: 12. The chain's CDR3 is CASSLGSGTGSEAFF. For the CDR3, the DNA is TGTGCCAGCAGCCTGGGCTCCGGGACAGGCTCTGAAGCTTTCTTT.

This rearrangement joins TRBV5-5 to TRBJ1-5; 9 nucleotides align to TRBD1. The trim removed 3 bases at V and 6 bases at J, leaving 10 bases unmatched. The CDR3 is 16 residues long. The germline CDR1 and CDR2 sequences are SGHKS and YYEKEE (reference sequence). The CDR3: CASSSGTGRKSQPQHF. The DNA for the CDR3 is TGTGCCAGCAGCTCCGGGACAGGGAGGAAAAGTCAGCCCCAGCATTTT. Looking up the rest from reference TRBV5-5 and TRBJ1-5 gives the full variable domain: DAGVTQSPTHLIKTRGQQVTLRCSPISGHKSVSWYQQVLGQGPQFIFQYYEKEERGRGNFPDRFSARQFPNYSSELNVNALLLGDSALYLCASSSGTGRKSQPQHFGDGTRLSIL.

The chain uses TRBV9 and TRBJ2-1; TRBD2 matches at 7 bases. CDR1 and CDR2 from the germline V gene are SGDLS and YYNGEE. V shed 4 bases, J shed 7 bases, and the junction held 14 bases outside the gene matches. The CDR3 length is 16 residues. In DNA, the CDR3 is TGTGCCAGCAGCAATCTGGGGCGGGAGTTTGGGAATGAGCAGTTCTTC. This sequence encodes CASSNLGREFGNEQFF.

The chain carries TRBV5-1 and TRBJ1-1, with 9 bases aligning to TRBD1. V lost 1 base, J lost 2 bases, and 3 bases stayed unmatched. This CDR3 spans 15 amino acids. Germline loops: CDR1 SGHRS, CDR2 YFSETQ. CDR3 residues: CASSLRTGANTEAFF. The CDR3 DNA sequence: TGCGCCAGCAGCTTGAGGACAGGGGCAAACACTGAAGCTTTCTTT.

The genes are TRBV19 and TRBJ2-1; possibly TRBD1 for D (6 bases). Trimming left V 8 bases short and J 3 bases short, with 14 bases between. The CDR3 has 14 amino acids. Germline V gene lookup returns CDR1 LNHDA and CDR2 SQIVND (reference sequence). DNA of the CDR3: TGTGCCAGTCGACAGGTATTCGGCTACAATGAGCAGTTCTTC. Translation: CASRQVFGYNEQFF.

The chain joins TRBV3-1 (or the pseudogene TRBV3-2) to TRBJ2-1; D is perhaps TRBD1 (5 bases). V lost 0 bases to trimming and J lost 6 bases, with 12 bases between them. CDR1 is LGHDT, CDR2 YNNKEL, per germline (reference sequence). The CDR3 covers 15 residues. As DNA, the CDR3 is TGTGCCAGCAGCCAAGAGGGGCGGCTCGCCAATGAGCAGTTCTTC. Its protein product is CASSQEGRLANEQFF.

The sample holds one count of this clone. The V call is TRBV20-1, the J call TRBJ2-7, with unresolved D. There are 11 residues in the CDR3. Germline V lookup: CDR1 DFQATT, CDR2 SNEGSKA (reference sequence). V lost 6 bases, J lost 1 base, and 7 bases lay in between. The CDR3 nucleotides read TGCAGTGCCCCCAGGTCCTACGAGCAGTACTTC. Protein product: CSAPRSYEQYF.